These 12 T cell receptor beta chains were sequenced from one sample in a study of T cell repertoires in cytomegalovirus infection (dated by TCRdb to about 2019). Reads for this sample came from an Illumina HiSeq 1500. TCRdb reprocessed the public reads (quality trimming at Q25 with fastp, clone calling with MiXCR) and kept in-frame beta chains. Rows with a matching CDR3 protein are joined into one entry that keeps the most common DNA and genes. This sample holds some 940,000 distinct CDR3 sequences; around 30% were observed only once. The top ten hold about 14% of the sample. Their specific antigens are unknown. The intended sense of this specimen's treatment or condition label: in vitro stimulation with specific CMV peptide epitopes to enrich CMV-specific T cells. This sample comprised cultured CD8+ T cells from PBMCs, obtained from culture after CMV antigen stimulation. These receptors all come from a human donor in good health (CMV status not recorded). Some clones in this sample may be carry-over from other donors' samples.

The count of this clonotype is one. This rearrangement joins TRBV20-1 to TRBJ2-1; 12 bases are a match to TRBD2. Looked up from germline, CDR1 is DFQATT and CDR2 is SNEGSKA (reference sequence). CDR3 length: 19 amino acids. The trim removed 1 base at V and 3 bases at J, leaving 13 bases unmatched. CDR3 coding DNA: TGCAGTGCTAGAGGGGCACGGACTAGCGGGGTGGGGCTCTACAATGAGCAGTTCTTC. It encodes CSARGARTSGVGLYNEQFF.

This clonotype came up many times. The CDR3 protein is CASSETSTGELFF. The CDR3 DNA follows: TGCGCCAGCAGTGAGACGTCCACCGGGGAGCTGTTTTTT. The V call is TRBV10-2, the J call TRBJ2-2; D remains ambiguous. CDR1 and CDR2 (germline): WSHSY, SAAADI. The CDR3 loop spans 13 amino acids. Trimming removed 2 bases from V and 4 bases from J, with 5 bases in between.

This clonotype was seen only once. CDR3 region: CASSLVGTSSYEQYF. CDR3 coding DNA: TGTGCCAGCAGTTTAGTAGGGACCAGCTCCTACGAGCAGTACTTC. This chain joins TRBV12-3 or TRBV12-4 and TRBJ2-7; D tentatively reads TRBD1 or TRBD2 (5 bases each). The CDR3 sequence is 15 residues long. Trimming cost V 1 base and J 0 bases, with 10 bases left between them.

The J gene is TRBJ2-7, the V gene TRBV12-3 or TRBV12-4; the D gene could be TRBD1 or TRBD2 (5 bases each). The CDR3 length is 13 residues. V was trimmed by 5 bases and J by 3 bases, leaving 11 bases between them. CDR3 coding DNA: TGTGCCAGCAGTGGGGACGGAAACTACGAGCAGTACTTC. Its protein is CASSGDGNYEQYF.

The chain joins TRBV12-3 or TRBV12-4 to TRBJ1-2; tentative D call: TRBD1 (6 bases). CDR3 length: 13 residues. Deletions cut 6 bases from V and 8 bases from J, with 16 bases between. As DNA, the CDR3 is TGTGCCAGCAGCTCCCCAGGGGCTGAAGGCTACACCTTC. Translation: CASSSPGAEGYTF.

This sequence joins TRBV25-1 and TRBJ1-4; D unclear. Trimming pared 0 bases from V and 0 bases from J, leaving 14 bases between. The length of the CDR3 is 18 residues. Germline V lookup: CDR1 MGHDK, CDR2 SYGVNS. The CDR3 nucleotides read TGTGCCAGCAGTGAATATTTCACAGCGGAAGCAACTAATGAAAAACTGTTTTTT. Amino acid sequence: CASSEYFTAEATNEKLFF.

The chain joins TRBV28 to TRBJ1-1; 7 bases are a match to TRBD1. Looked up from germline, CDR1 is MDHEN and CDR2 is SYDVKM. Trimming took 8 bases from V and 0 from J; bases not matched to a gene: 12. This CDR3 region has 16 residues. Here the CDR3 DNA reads TGTGCCAGCCTCGACCTTGCAGGGGGAGTGAACACTGAAGCTTTCTTT. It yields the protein CASLDLAGGVNTEAFF.

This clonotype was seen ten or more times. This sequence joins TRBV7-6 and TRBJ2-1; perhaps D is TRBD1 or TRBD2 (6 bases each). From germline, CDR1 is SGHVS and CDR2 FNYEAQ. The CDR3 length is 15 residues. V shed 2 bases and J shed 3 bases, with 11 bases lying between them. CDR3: CASSLLGGNYNEQFF. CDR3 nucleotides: TGTGCCAGCAGCTTATTGGGGGGCAACTACAATGAGCAGTTCTTC.

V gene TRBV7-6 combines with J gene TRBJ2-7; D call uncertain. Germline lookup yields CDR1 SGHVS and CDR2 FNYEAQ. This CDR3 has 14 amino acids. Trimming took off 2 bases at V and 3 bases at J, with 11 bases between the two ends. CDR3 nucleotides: TGTGCCAGCAGCTTATCTACCCAAAGCTACGAGCAGTACTTC. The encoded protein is CASSLSTQSYEQYF.

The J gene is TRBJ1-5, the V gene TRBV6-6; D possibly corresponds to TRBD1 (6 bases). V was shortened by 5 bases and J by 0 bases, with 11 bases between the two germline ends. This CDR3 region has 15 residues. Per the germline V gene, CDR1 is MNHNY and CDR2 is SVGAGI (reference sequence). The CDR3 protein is CASSKQGSSNQPQHF. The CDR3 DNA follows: TGTGCCAGCAGTAAACAGGGTTCTAGCAATCAGCCCCAGCATTTT.

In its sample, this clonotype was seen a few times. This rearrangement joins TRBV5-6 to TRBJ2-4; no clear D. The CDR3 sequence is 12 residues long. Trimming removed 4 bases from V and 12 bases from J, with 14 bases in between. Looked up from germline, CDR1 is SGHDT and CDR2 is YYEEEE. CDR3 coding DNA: TGTGCCAGCAGCACCATGATCTCCAGTCAGTACTTC. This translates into CASSTMISSQYF.

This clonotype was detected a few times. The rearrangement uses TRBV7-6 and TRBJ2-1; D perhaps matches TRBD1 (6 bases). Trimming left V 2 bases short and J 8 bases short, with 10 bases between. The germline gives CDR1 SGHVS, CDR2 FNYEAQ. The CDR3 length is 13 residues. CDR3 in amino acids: CASSLPRGDEQFF. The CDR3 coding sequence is TGTGCCAGCAGCTTACCCAGGGGTGATGAGCAGTTCTTC.